This T cell receptor beta chain was documented in a study of OX40 agonist ivuxolimab in advanced cancers. Produced via immunoSEQ multiplex PCR; TCRdb's table is partial and in-frame only. The data contain approximately 62,000 clones, around 89% of them singletons. The sequence derives from an adult with an advanced solid tumor such as melanoma, head and neck, liver or kidney cancer. The specimen comprised CD4+ or CD8+ T cells sorted from blood, sampled in a trial of the OX40 agonist ivuxolimab.

The CDR3 bases are TGTGCCAGCACTGACAGGGCCTATGGCTACACCTTC. Protein: CASTDRAYGYTF. The rearrangement joins TRBV5-6 to TRBJ1-2; 7 bases are shared with TRBD1. The V segment lost 6 bases and the J segment 4 bases; nucleotides outside the gene matches: 3. This CDR3 has 12 amino acids. The germline CDR1 and CDR2 sequences are SGHDT and YYEEEE.